This T cell receptor beta chain comes out of a study of immune characterization of retroperitoneal liposarcoma. TCRdb analysed the PCR reads with MiXCR anew, one entry per CDR3 protein. The sample includes roughly 940 distinct CDR3 sequences, 25% to 35% of them seen just once. The CDR3 is 16 amino acids. J lost 6 bases, V lost 1 base, and 11 bases had no gene match. Germline V gene lookup returns CDR1 SGHVS and CDR2 FNYEAQ. The sequence derives from a male donor with retroperitoneal liposarcoma. Material: tumor tissue. The chain has TRBV7-6 and TRBJ2-5, with 7 nucleotides matching TRBD2. The CDR3 loop reads CASSLGGAGAIKTQYF. DNA of the CDR3: TGTGCCAGCAGCTTAGGCGGGGCGGGAGCTATTAAGACCCAGTACTTC.